These 30 T cell receptor beta chains were all obtained from the same sample, sequenced in a study of blood T cells in healthy people across ages. Together with a sample-barcoded 5' primer, a J-beta primer mix was included in a second PCR lasting about 6 to 11 cycles. MiXCR was run by TCRdb on the 5' RACE reads, yielding one entry per CDR3 protein. In the table there are 590,000 or so distinct CDR3 sequences, less than 35% of which are singletons. Source material: blood. The receptors were sampled from a woman over 75 in good health.

By sample share, this clonotype is medium-sized. The rearrangement links TRBV20-1 to TRBJ2-7; 7 nucleotides agree with TRBD1. CDR3 length: 13 residues. CDR1 is DFQATT, CDR2 SNEGSKA, per germline (reference sequence). Germline trimming cut 3 bases from V and 3 bases from J; bases unmatched to any gene: 5. CDR3 sequence: CSARDRIHYEQYF. The CDR3 nucleotides read TGCAGTGCTAGGGACAGGATACACTACGAGCAGTACTTC.

The V gene is TRBV7-9, the J gene TRBJ1-3; D call uncertain. In germline, CDR1 is SEHNR, CDR2 FQNEAQ (reference sequence). The CDR3 covers 16 residues. The V end was cut by 2 bases, the J end by 3 bases, with 14 bases between. The CDR3 DNA sequence: TGTGCCAGCAGCTTACCGCCTGGATCGGGTGGAAACACCATATATTTT. Protein sequence: CASSLPPGSGGNTIYF.

This clonotype was counted at least ten times. The DNA of the CDR3 is TGTGCCAGCAGCTTAGAGCCCCGGACAGGCTACGAGCAGTACTTC. Translated: CASSLEPRTGYEQYF. The V gene is TRBV7-8, the J gene TRBJ2-7; 7 bases map to TRBD1. Germline values: CDR1 SGHVS, CDR2 FQNEAQ. This CDR3 is 15 amino acids long. V lost 1 base and J lost 3; bases outside the gene matches: 6.

V gene TRBV5-1 combines with J gene TRBJ2-2, with D possibly matching TRBD1 (7 bases). CDR3 length: 15 residues. Trimming took 3 bases from V and 1 from J, leaving 10 bases between them. Looked up from germline, CDR1 is SGHRS and CDR2 is YFSETQ. As DNA, the CDR3 is TGCGCCAGCAGCTCCCAGGGGGGGAACACCGGGGAGCTGTTTTTT. Translating gives CASSSQGGNTGELFF.

This sequence joins TRBV6-1 and TRBJ1-1; D gene ambiguous. V was cut by 1 base and J by 11 bases, with 14 bases left in between. The CDR3 spans 13 residues. Per germline, CDR1 MNHNS and CDR2 SASEGT. DNA for the CDR3: TGTGCCAGCAGTGAAGGTGTTGAAAATGGGGCTTTCTTT. The encoded protein is CASSEGVENGAFF.

The chain employs TRBV18 and TRBJ1-4; D may be TRBD1 (6 bases). The V gene's germline CDR1 is KGHSH and CDR2 LQKENI. The CDR3 consists of 14 residues. The germline V and J ends were trimmed by 1 base and 8 bases, with 11 bases remaining between them. The CDR3 loop reads CASSPQGVGEKLFF. DNA for the CDR3: TGTGCCAGCTCACCACAGGGGGTAGGAGAAAAACTGTTTTTT.

This clonotype was recorded a few times. The rearrangement joins TRBV12-3 or TRBV12-4 to TRBJ1-3; D not certain. CDR3 size: 13 residues. Trimming pared 7 bases from V and 3 bases from J, leaving 10 bases between. The CDR3 is CASIPTVGNTIYF. The CDR3 nucleotides are TGTGCCAGCATCCCCACTGTTGGAAACACCATATATTTT.

This clonotype was counted a few times. The rearrangement joins TRBV25-1 to TRBJ2-2, with D unclear. The length of the CDR3 is 14 residues. V shed 4 bases and J shed 5 bases, with 11 bases lying between them. CDR1 MGHDK and CDR2 SYGVNS come from the germline V gene. CDR3 in DNA: TGTGCCAGCAGTGCCCTCACGAGTACCGGGGAGCTGTTTTTT. Protein sequence: CASSALTSTGELFF.

This clonotype was seen ten or more times. The J gene is TRBJ2-5, the V gene TRBV3-1, with TRBD2 identical over 7 bases. Germline V gives CDR1 LGHDT, CDR2 YNNKEL (reference sequence). The CDR3 runs to 15 residues. With 1 base clipped from V and 11 bases from J, the junction kept 13 bases outside the gene matches. CDR3 region: CASSQGQRGIIEQYF. DNA for the CDR3: TGTGCCAGCAGCCAAGGTCAGCGGGGCATAATAGAGCAGTACTTC.

This clonotype occurred a few times. This clone may be a read error of a much larger clone one base away. The CDR3 reads CSGVSDRSGETQFF. The CDR3 DNA reads as TGCAGCGGGGTATCGGACAGGTCAGGAGAGACCCAGTTCTTC. The rearrangement links TRBV29-1 to TRBJ2-1, with 7 nucleotides matching TRBD1. There are 14 residues in the CDR3. CDR1 and CDR2 (germline): SQVTM, ANQGSEA. The V segment lost 7 bases and the J segment 13 bases; nucleotides outside the gene matches: 19.

This chain connects TRBV2 to TRBJ2-1; weak D call: TRBD1 (6 bases). The CDR3 loop spans 14 amino acids. Germline-derived CDR1 and CDR2 are SNHLY and FYNNEI. With 9 bases removed from V and 5 bases from J, the gap between germline ends came to 17 bases. This CDR3 reads CARSTGIVDNEQFF. In DNA form, the CDR3 reads TGTGCCAGATCTACAGGGATTGTTGACAATGAGCAGTTCTTC.

This clonotype was found many times. V usage is TRBV21-1 and J usage is TRBJ2-7; TRBD1, the table's D call, was not compared with the DNA. TRBV21-1 is deemed a pseudogene. The CDR3 runs to 17 residues. This chain's CDR3 is CASSKGRQGELGYEQYF. The DNA of the CDR3 is TGTGCCAGCAGCAAAGGGAGACAGGGGGAGCTAGGCTACGAGCAGTACTTC.

This clonotype came up a few times. The V gene is TRBV7-2, the J gene TRBJ1-1, with D possibly being TRBD1 (5 bases). The CDR3 has 17 residues. Germline values: CDR1 SGHTA, CDR2 FQGNSA. V was cut by 1 base and J by 5 bases, with 20 bases left in between. The DNA of the CDR3 is TGTGCCAGCAGCTTAGGATGGAGGGGTGGGAGGGATACTGAAGCTTTCTTT. Translating it yields CASSLGWRGGRDTEAFF.

V usage is TRBV4-3 and J usage is TRBJ1-5; D gene unclear. Germline V gives CDR1 LGHNA, CDR2 YSLEER. V lost 0 bases, J lost 3 bases, and 9 bases lay in between. CDR3 length equals 15 residues. CDR3 loop: CASSQDQRTNQPQHF. CDR3 DNA: TGCGCCAGCAGCCAAGATCAAAGGACCAATCAGCCCCAGCATTTT.

This chain links TRBV7-9 with TRBJ2-3, with 9 bases identical to TRBD2. Looked up from germline, CDR1 is SEHNR and CDR2 is FQNEAQ (reference sequence). This CDR3 is 18 amino acids long. Trimming at V came to 2 bases and at J to 4 bases, leaving 13 bases not matched to a gene. The CDR3 region has the DNA TGTGCCAGCAGCTTAAGGCGACCAGCGGGGGGCAAATCAGATACGCAGTATTTT. Residues: CASSLRRPAGGKSDTQYF.

In the case of this clonotype: This sequence may be a read error, since a much larger clone differs from it by one base. The chain is built from TRBV7-2 and TRBJ2-2, with D maybe TRBD2 (7 bases). Germline V gene data show CDR1 as SGHTA and CDR2 as FQGNSA. This CDR3 contains 15 residues. The CDR3 sequence is CAGSLDWAGAARLFF. The DNA of the CDR3 is TGTGCCGGCAGCTTAGATTGGGCGGGGGCCGCGCGGCTGTTTTTT.

The CDR3 bases are TGCAGTGCTTCTGACTCGGGCGATTTCTACGAGCAGTACTTC. Translation gives CSASDSGDFYEQYF. The V and J genes are TRBV20-1 and TRBJ2-7; D call uncertain. The V end lost 5 bases, the J end lost 3 bases, and 17 bases lay between the germline ends. Germline values: CDR1 DFQATT, CDR2 SNEGSKA (reference sequence). This CDR3 contains 14 residues.

A note on this clonotype: One base away lies a much larger clone, so this may be a sequencing read error. This sequence joins TRBV29-1 and TRBJ2-1; no clear D gene. CDR1 is SQVTM and CDR2 is ANQGSEA in the germline V gene. The CDR3 is 13 residues long. Trimming removed 3 bases from V and 13 bases from J, with 19 bases in between. The chain's CDR3 is CSVDGRLAETQFF. DNA of the CDR3: TGCAGCGTTGATGGCAGGTTGGCAGAGACCCAGTTCTTC.

Turning to this clonotype: This could be a read error, since a much larger clone is one nucleotide away. This chain links TRBV11-2 with TRBJ1-5, with 8 bases that match TRBD1. V lost 5 bases to trimming and J lost 5 bases; unmatched junction nucleotides: 5. Germline CDR1 and CDR2: SGHAT and FQNNGV. CDR3 length equals 14 residues. The CDR3 bases are TGTGCCAGCAGCCCGACAGGGGCCGATCAGCCCCAGCATTTT. Its translation: CASSPTGADQPQHF.

This chain connects TRBV12-3 or TRBV12-4 to TRBJ2-7, with a weak D call TRBD1 (8 bases). The CDR3 sequence is 14 residues long. The ends were cut back, 5 bases at V and 6 bases at J, with 17 bases in the middle. Written as DNA, the CDR3 is TGTGCCAGCAGTGAACAGGGGGGGTTACGCGAGCAGTACTTC. Translating it yields CASSEQGGLREQYF.

This clonotype showed up many times. This rearrangement joins TRBV9 to TRBJ2-1; D unclear. Per the germline V gene, CDR1 is SGDLS and CDR2 is YYNGEE. V gave up 0 bases and J gave up 7 bases, with 11 bases separating them. This CDR3 contains 14 residues. The CDR3 protein is CASSVGGTVNEQFF. DNA for the CDR3: TGTGCCAGCAGCGTAGGCGGAACCGTGAATGAGCAGTTCTTC. The full variable domain, with the rest looked up from reference TRBV9 and TRBJ2-1, is DSGVTQTPKHLITATGQRVTLRCSPRSGDLSVYWYQQSLDQGLQFLIQYYNGEERAKGNILERFSAQQFPDLHSELNLSSLELGDSALYFCASSVGGTVNEQFFGPGTRLTVL.

Regarding this clonotype: Just one base apart from a much larger clone, this may be a read error. V and J are TRBV6-2 or TRBV6-3 and TRBJ2-1, with D hard to call. The last part of the DNA fits TRBJ2-7 better; the J call may be wrong. Germline V lookup: CDR1 MNHEY, CDR2 SVGEGT. This CDR3 is built from 13 residues. DNA of the CDR3: TGTGCCAGCACTCGGAGCTCCTACAATGAGCAGTACTTC. Protein: CASTRSSYNEQYF.

At least ten counts were recorded for this clonotype. V gene TRBV5-1 combines with J gene TRBJ2-1, with 12 bases lining up with TRBD1. V gave up 4 bases and J gave up 4 bases; unmatched junction bases: 3. The germline V gene encodes CDR1 SGHRS and CDR2 YFSETQ. This CDR3 has 15 amino acids. For the CDR3, the DNA is TGCGCCAGCAGCGGGACAGGGGGCGCTTACAATGAGCAGTTCTTC. Its protein product is CASSGTGGAYNEQFF.

The J gene is TRBJ2-1, the V gene TRBV20-1, with 7 bases identical to TRBD1. CDR3 length: 16 amino acids. CDR1 and CDR2 from the germline V gene are DFQATT and SNEGSKA (reference sequence). J gave up 4 bases and V 4 bases, and 13 bases lay outside the gene matches. CDR3 bases: TGCAGTGCTACCCGGACAGGTATAGCAGCATACAATGAGCAGTTCTTC. It translates to CSATRTGIAAYNEQFF.

Details on this clonotype: A much larger clone differs from this one at a single base, so this may be a read error. The V and J genes are TRBV5-1 and TRBJ2-1; perhaps TRBD1 as D (5 bases). Germline CDR1 SGHRS, CDR2 YFSETQ. This CDR3 contains 14 residues. With 1 base removed from V and 9 bases from J, the gap between germline ends came to 14 bases. CDR3 in DNA: TGCGCCAGCAGCTTGCAGGGTTTTCGGTTTGAGCAGTTCTTC. It yields the protein CASSLQGFRFEQFF. Based on the CDR3 plus reference TRBV5-1 and TRBJ2-1, the full variable domain is KAGVTQTPRYLIKTRGQQVTLSCSPISGHRSVSWYQQTPGQGLQFLFEYFSETQRNKGNFPGRFSGRQFSNSRSEMNVSTLELGDSALYLCASSLQGFRFEQFFGPGTRLTVL.

This clonotype was seen ten or more times. The chain combines TRBV7-2 with TRBJ1-5, with D tentatively TRBD1 (6 bases). In germline, CDR1 is SGHTA, CDR2 FQGNSA. Trimming cost V 6 bases and J 6 bases, with 9 bases left between them. The CDR3 loop spans 12 amino acids. CDR3: CASSLDSQPQHF. The CDR3 nucleotides read TGTGCCAGCAGTTTGGACAGTCAGCCCCAGCATTTT.

In this sample, this clonotype turned up many times. The chain recombines TRBV29-1 with TRBJ2-7; D gene unclear. Germline assignment: CDR1 SQVTM and CDR2 ANQGSEA. CDR3 length equals 12 residues. Between the trimmed V and J ends, which lost 2 bases and 0 bases, there was a span of 5 bases. The chain's CDR3 is CSVELTSYEQYF. CDR3 sequence (DNA): TGCAGCGTTGAACTAACCTCCTACGAGCAGTACTTC.

Regarding this clonotype: One base away lies a much larger clone, so this may be a sequencing read error. The missing conserved phenylalanine or tryptophan at the end of this CDR3 makes a read error likely. J is TRBJ1-2 and V is TRBV29-1, with 7 bases that match TRBD1. Trimming took 7 bases from V and 5 from J; bases not matched to a gene: 7. The germline CDR1 and CDR2 sequences are SQVTM and ANQGSEA. CDR3 length equals 12 residues. The DNA for the CDR3 is TGCAGCGCCTCGACAGGGCGGTATGGCTACACCCTC. It is translated as CSASTGRYGYTL.

This clonotype was observed a few times. The chain recombines TRBV5-1 with TRBJ1-1, with TRBD1 as a possible D gene (6 bases). The CDR3 length is 14 residues. CDR1 is SGHRS, CDR2 YFSETQ, per germline. V was cut by 5 bases and J by 1 base, with 12 bases left in between. CDR3 coding DNA: TGCGCCAGCAGGGGGGGGCGGACGAACACTGAAGCTTTCTTT. It yields the protein CASRGGRTNTEAFF.

DNA for the CDR3: TGTGCCAGCGCCAGCGGGGGACTGGATACGCAGTATTTT. It encodes CASASGGLDTQYF. The rearrangement uses TRBV12-3 or TRBV12-4 and TRBJ2-3, with 8 bases lining up with TRBD2. The CDR3 is 13 residues long. Trimming cost V 8 bases and J 6 bases; bases outside gene matches: 7.